There are a few counts of the clone carrying this T cell receptor (beta chain). This sample is part of a study of human T cells and chemical hapten exposure. Background on the study: Mostly female patients had alopecia areata, totalis or universalis.

Germline lookup yields CDR1 SEHNR and CDR2 FQNEAQ (reference sequence). V lost 5 bases and J lost 5, with 9 bases in between. The CDR3 is 12 residues long. Unique molecular identifiers were affixed to discrete cDNA molecules within the library. TCRdb fed the RACE reads into MiXCR, producing one record per CDR3 protein. This table holds more than 100,000 distinct CDR3 sequences, over 9% found once. Time point of the sample: patch test 3, about 24 weeks after DPC sensitization. As for treatment: therapeutic diphenylcyclopropenone sensitization with weekly scalp DPC. Each donor was an alopecia patient between 18 and 70 years of age who qualified for DPC. It was unfractionated whole blood from which total RNA was extracted.

The material was whole blood, obtained in connection with sensitization to the hapten diphenylcyclopropenone (DPC). This TCR came from a woman in her forties or fifties with alopecia areata. Some clones in this sample may be carry-over from other donors' samples. The J gene is TRBJ1-1, the V gene TRBV7-9; D uncertain. The CDR3 DNA follows: TGTGCCAGCAGCGAATATAAAACTGAAGCTTTCTTT. It encodes CASSEYKTEAFF.